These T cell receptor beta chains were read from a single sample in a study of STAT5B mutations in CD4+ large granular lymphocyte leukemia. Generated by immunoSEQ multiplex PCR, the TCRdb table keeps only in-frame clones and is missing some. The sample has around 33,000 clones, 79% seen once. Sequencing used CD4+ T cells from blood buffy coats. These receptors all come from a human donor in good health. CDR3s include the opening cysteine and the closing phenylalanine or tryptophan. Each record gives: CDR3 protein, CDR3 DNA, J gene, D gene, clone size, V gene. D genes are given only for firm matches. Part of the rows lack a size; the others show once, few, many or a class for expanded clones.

CDR3aa: CASSIRTGGPMLQYF; CDR3nt: TGTGCCAGCAGCATCCGGACAGGAGGCCCTATGTTGCAGTACTTC; j_gene: TRBJ2-7; d_gene: TRBD1; abundance: NA; v_gene: TRBV11-3
CDR3aa: CASSSGGKGTEAFF; CDR3nt: TGTGCCAGCAGCTCCGGGGGTAAGGGCACTGAAGCTTTCTTT; j_gene: TRBJ1-1; d_gene: NA; abundance: NA; v_gene: TRBV13
CDR3aa: CASSEPGRGDSTLHF; CDR3nt: TGTGCCAGCAGCGAACCGGGCCGGGGGGATTCGACCCTCCACTTT; j_gene: TRBJ1-6; d_gene: NA; abundance: NA; v_gene: TRBV6-5
CDR3aa: CASSLLGRLGAQHF; CDR3nt: TGTGCCAGCAGTTTACTCGGACGGTTAGGAGCCCAGCATTTT; j_gene: TRBJ1-5; d_gene: NA; abundance: NA; v_gene: TRBV27
CDR3aa: CASSHPGGAYEQYF; CDR3nt: TGCGCCAGCAGCCACCCTGGGGGCGCCTACGAGCAGTACTTC; j_gene: TRBJ2-7; d_gene: NA; abundance: few; v_gene: TRBV4-1
CDR3aa: CASGFGGSQDTQYF; CDR3nt: TGTGCCAGCGGATTCGGGGGGTCGCAGGATACGCAGTATTTT; j_gene: TRBJ2-3; d_gene: TRBD2; abundance: NA; v_gene: TRBV7-3
CDR3aa: CASSVGTAGNTIYF; CDR3nt: TGTGCCAGCAGCGTCGGGACAGCAGGAAACACCATATATTTT; j_gene: TRBJ1-3; d_gene: TRBD1; abundance: NA; v_gene: TRBV13
CDR3aa: CASRLQTGSSYEQYF; CDR3nt: TGTGCCAGCAGACTCCAGACAGGGAGTAGTTACGAGCAGTACTTC; j_gene: TRBJ2-7; d_gene: TRBD1; abundance: once; v_gene: TRBV28
CDR3aa: CAWGLKPREKLFF; CDR3nt: TGTGCCTGGGGACTTAAACCCAGGGAAAAACTGTTTTTT; j_gene: TRBJ1-4; d_gene: NA; abundance: NA; v_gene: TRBV30
CDR3aa: CATRGAPEGTF; CDR3nt: TGTGCCACCAGGGGGGCCCCGGAGGGCACCTTC; j_gene: TRBJ1-2; d_gene: TRBD1; abundance: NA; v_gene: TRBV28
CDR3aa: CASSTGVRTNEKLFF; CDR3nt: TGTGCCAGTAGTACTGGGGTGAGGACTAATGAAAAACTGTTTTTT; j_gene: TRBJ1-4; d_gene: NA; abundance: NA; v_gene: TRBV19
CDR3aa: CASSKDRHQETQYF; CDR3nt: TGTGCCAGCAGCAAGGACAGGCACCAAGAGACCCAGTACTTC; j_gene: TRBJ2-5; d_gene: TRBD1; abundance: once; v_gene: TRBV5-6
CDR3aa: CASSSAIFGASYEQYF; CDR3nt: TGTGCCAGCAGTTCCGCAATTTTCGGGGCCTCCTACGAGCAGTACTTC; j_gene: TRBJ2-7; d_gene: NA; abundance: NA; v_gene: TRBV6-5
CDR3aa: CAWSLDRGYTF; CDR3nt: TGTGCCTGGAGTTTAGATCGGGGCTACACCTTC; j_gene: TRBJ1-2; d_gene: NA; abundance: few; v_gene: TRBV30
CDR3aa: CASSRLAGENNEQFF; CDR3nt: TGCGCCAGCAGCCGACTAGCGGGAGAAAACAATGAGCAGTTCTTC; j_gene: TRBJ2-1; d_gene: TRBD2; abundance: NA; v_gene: TRBV4-1
CDR3aa: CATSRGDRGIGEKLFF; CDR3nt: TGTGCCACCAGCAGAGGGGACAGGGGAATAGGGGAAAAACTGTTTTTT; j_gene: TRBJ1-4; d_gene: TRBD1; abundance: NA; v_gene: TRBV15